One TCR beta chain is described in this entry. Its matching antigen is unknown. This entry is derived from a study of long-term antiretroviral therapy in people with HIV. Study observations and caveats: Controls exceeded HIV repertoires in CDR3 length range.

CDR1 and CDR2 from the germline V gene are SGHRS and YFSETQ. The CDR3 has 16 residues. The V and J ends lost 4 bases and 1 base, in that order; junction bases with no gene match: 10. Researchers report immunoSEQ v3.0 was run at survey level. Libraries were prepared by immunoSEQ multiplex PCR; TCRdb keeps only in-frame clonotypes and omits some of them. The sample shows 25,000 to 35,000 clones, roughly nine tenths of them seen only once. This sequence was found in a man aged 18 to 30 with HIV. Source: unsorted PBMCs, taken 3.1 years after starting antiretroviral therapy. The chain is built from TRBV5-1 and TRBJ2-7, with 8 positions matching TRBD2. The chain's CDR3 is CASSPIDSGDSYEQYF. The CDR3 DNA reads TGCGCCAGCAGCCCCATTGATAGCGGGGATTCCTACGAGCAGTACTTC.